This passage covers 20 T cell receptor beta chains from one sample sequenced in a study of CD8 T cells in ankylosing spondylitis. TCRdb reprocessed the 5' RACE reads with MiXCR, giving one entry per CDR3 protein. The sample has some 130,000 distinct CDR3 sequences; roughly 8.8% are singletons. The sequenced sample was synovial fluid, either unsorted or a sorted T cell fraction (not recorded which). All receptors come from a male donor with ankylosing spondylitis.

This clonotype showed up just a few times. This rearrangement joins TRBV5-1 to TRBJ2-1, with 10 positions matching TRBD2. With 3 bases clipped from V and 9 bases from J, the junction kept 6 bases outside the gene matches. The length of the CDR3 is 14 residues. CDR1 and CDR2 (germline): SGHRS, YFSETQ. This chain's CDR3 is CASSWGLASAEQFF. In DNA, the CDR3 is TGCGCCAGCAGCTGGGGACTAGCGAGCGCTGAGCAGTTCTTC.

The chain couples TRBV29-1 to TRBJ2-2, with D perhaps matching TRBD1 (5 bases). The V and J ends lost 4 bases and 6 bases respectively, with 15 bases between them. CDR3 length equals 14 residues. CDR1 SQVTM and CDR2 ANQGSEA come from the germline V gene. The CDR3 DNA reads TGCAGCGTTGCTCGGACATCCGCCCCCGGGGAGCTGTTTTTT. Translated, it gives CSVARTSAPGELFF.

The genes are TRBV25-1 and TRBJ1-4, with 10 bases matching TRBD1. The length of the CDR3 is 15 residues. V shed 3 bases, J shed 5 bases, and the junction held 3 bases outside the gene matches. From germline, CDR1 is MGHDK and CDR2 SYGVNS. The CDR3 spells CASSETGGRNEKLFF. CDR3 DNA: TGTGCCAGCAGTGAGACAGGGGGCCGGAATGAAAAACTGTTTTTT.

In its sample, this clonotype was seen many times. The chain combines TRBV7-9 with TRBJ2-7, with D unclear. The V end lost 1 base, the J end lost 3 bases, and 4 bases lay between the germline ends. The CDR3 extends over 12 amino acids. Looked up from germline, CDR1 is SEHNR and CDR2 is FQNEAQ (reference sequence). Here the CDR3 reads CASSLDIYEQYF. In DNA, the CDR3 is TGTGCCAGCAGCTTAGACATCTACGAGCAGTACTTC. The variable domain in full, with the rest retrieved from reference TRBV7-9 and TRBJ2-7, is DTGVSQNPRHKITKRGQNVTFRCDPISEHNRLYWYRQTLGQGPEFLTYFQNEAQLEKSRLLSDRFSAERPKGSFSTLEIQRTEQGDSAMYLCASSLDIYEQYFGPGTRLTVT.

In its sample, this clonotype was seen many times. This chain links TRBV10-2 with TRBJ2-3, with 9 bases identical to TRBD1. The CDR3 covers 14 residues. Trimming took 8 bases from V and 4 from J; bases not matched to a gene: 7. CDR1 and CDR2 from the germline V gene are WSHSY and SAAADI. The CDR3 bases are TGCGCCAGCCGACAGGGGGATTTTTCAGATACGCAGTATTTT. Amino acids: CASRQGDFSDTQYF.

This clonotype has a handful of counts. The rearrangement joins TRBV20-1 to TRBJ1-2; no reliable D call. The V gene lost 4 bases and the J gene lost 0 bases, with 6 bases spanning the gap. CDR1 DFQATT and CDR2 SNEGSKA come from the germline V gene (reference sequence). The CDR3 contains 12 residues. Written as DNA, the CDR3 is TGCAGTGCTAACAGCGCTAACTATGGCTACACCTTC. The encoded protein is CSANSANYGYTF.

This clonotype has just a few counts. The chain uses TRBV9 and TRBJ2-3, with 9 bases aligning to TRBD2. V was clipped by 4 bases and J by 2 bases; unmatched bases: 11. The germline V gene has CDR1 SGDLS and CDR2 YYNGEE. This CDR3 region has 17 residues. The CDR3 spells CASSPRGSGRPTDTQYF. Here the CDR3 DNA reads TGTGCCAGCAGCCCTCGGGGTAGCGGGAGACCCACAGATACGCAGTATTTT.

This clonotype was observed a handful of times. The V and J genes are TRBV7-3 and TRBJ2-3, with 9 bases matching TRBD2. The CDR3 spans 15 residues. With 5 bases clipped from V and 1 base from J, the junction kept 4 bases outside the gene matches. The germline V gene encodes CDR1 SGHTA and CDR2 FQGTGA. The CDR3 DNA follows: TGTGCCAGCAGCGACCGGACTAGCGGCACAGATACGCAGTATTTT. Its protein product is CASSDRTSGTDTQYF. Together with reference TRBV7-3 and TRBJ2-3, the CDR3 gives the full variable domain: GAGVSQTPSNKVTEKGKYVELRCDPISGHTALYWYRQSLGQGPEFLIYFQGTGAADDSGLPNDRFFAVRPEGSVSTLKIQRTERGDSAVYLCASSDRTSGTDTQYFGPGTRLTVL.

This clonotype was counted at least ten times. The chain links TRBV7-2 to TRBJ2-5, with D unclear. The CDR3 sequence is 16 residues long. V was cut by 5 bases and J by 5 bases, with 21 bases left in between. Germline V gene sequence: CDR1 SGHTA, CDR2 FQGNSA. The CDR3 nucleotides are TGTGCCAGCAGCGCCACCCAGACAAGTCAGTGGGAGACCCAGTACTTC. Translation: CASSATQTSQWETQYF.

Comment on this clonotype: This clone may be a read error of a much larger clone one base away. The V and J genes are TRBV29-1 and TRBJ2-4; no clear D. The germline CDR1 and CDR2 sequences are SQVTM and ANQGSEA. CDR3 length: 13 residues. CDR3 sequence reads: CGVEDRVKNIQYF. The CDR3 region has the DNA TGCGGCGTTGAAGATCGTGTCAAAAACATTCAGTACTTC.

This clonotype turned up a few times. The chain joins TRBV27 to TRBJ2-3; D gene unclear. Trimming removed 6 bases at V and 1 base at J, with 11 bases between. The CDR3 totals 14 residues. CDR1 MNHEY and CDR2 SMNVEV come from the germline V gene (reference sequence). CDR3 sequence reads: CASSIRLGTDTQYF. CDR3 in DNA: TGTGCCAGCAGCATTAGACTCGGCACAGATACGCAGTATTTT.

This clonotype is termed medium-sized. The chain joins TRBV20-1 to TRBJ2-7, with 7 bases matching TRBD1. The trim removed 7 bases at V and 0 bases at J, leaving 6 bases unmatched. CDR1 DFQATT and CDR2 SNEGSKA come from the germline V gene (reference sequence). The CDR3 has 13 amino acids. The CDR3 DNA is TGCAGTGTATCCGGGACAGTCTCCTACGAGCAGTACTTC. It specifies CSVSGTVSYEQYF.

This clonotype was observed many times. The rearrangement links TRBV20-1 to TRBJ2-7; no clear D gene. CDR1 and CDR2 (germline): DFQATT, SNEGSKA (reference sequence). The CDR3 contains 15 residues. V was pared by 1 base and J by 2 bases, with 15 bases between. The CDR3 region is CSARAITLDPYEQYF. The CDR3 coding sequence is TGCAGTGCTAGAGCAATAACGTTGGATCCCTACGAGCAGTACTTC.

This clonotype was seen only a few times. The chain uses TRBV9 and TRBJ2-2; possible D gene TRBD1, 5 bases. The CDR3 consists of 15 residues. V shed 0 bases and J shed 1 base, with 7 bases lying between them. CDR1 and CDR2 from the germline V gene are SGDLS and YYNGEE. CDR3 residues: CASSVAGQNTGELFF. The CDR3 DNA sequence: TGTGCCAGCAGCGTAGCCGGACAGAACACCGGGGAGCTGTTTTTT.

This clonotype showed up many times. This chain links TRBV7-2 with TRBJ1-1, with D possibly TRBD1 on 6 matching bases. CDR1 SGHTA and CDR2 FQGNSA come from the germline V gene. V lost 5 bases to trimming and J lost 1 base, with 8 bases between them. This CDR3 is built from 13 residues. CDR3 in amino acids: CASSPGQNTEAFF. CDR3 DNA sequence: TGTGCCAGCAGCCCGGGACAGAACACTGAAGCTTTCTTT.

This chain joins TRBV3-1 and TRBJ2-1; TRBD2 matches 10 bases. V dropped 5 bases and J dropped 6; count of bases not matched to a gene: 7. CDR3 length: 15 amino acids. CDR1 and CDR2 (germline): LGHDT, YNNKEL (reference sequence). Here the CDR3 DNA reads TGTGCCAGCAGCGCTTTGGCTAGCGGGGGCAATGAGCAGTTCTTC. It codes for CASSALASGGNEQFF.

This clonotype turned up a few times. V usage is TRBV20-1 and J usage is TRBJ2-4; 8 nucleotides align to TRBD1. Looked up from germline, CDR1 is DFQATT and CDR2 is SNEGSKA (reference sequence). CDR3 length equals 14 residues. The J segment lost 10 bases and the V segment lost 3 bases, leaving 11 bases of the junction unmatched. The CDR3: CSARSGGASPIQYF. In DNA form, the CDR3 reads TGCAGTGCTAGGTCAGGGGGCGCGTCCCCTATTCAGTACTTC.

The CDR3 loop is CSAPSAGTSTDTQYF. CDR3 DNA: TGCAGTGCTCCCTCAGCGGGTACCAGCACAGATACGCAGTATTTT. This rearrangement joins TRBV20-1 to TRBJ2-3; perhaps TRBD2 as D (6 bases). The CDR3 runs to 15 residues. Looked up from germline, CDR1 is DFQATT and CDR2 is SNEGSKA (reference sequence). V lost 5 bases and J 0 bases, leaving 15 bases between the germline ends.

The genes are TRBV25-1 and TRBJ2-5, with TRBD2 identical over 9 bases. The V and J ends lost 4 bases and 5 bases, in that order; junction bases with no gene match: 11. CDR3 size: 16 residues. Germline CDR1 is MGHDK and CDR2 is SYGVNS. This CDR3 reads CASSAKAGGRWETQYF. CDR3 nucleotides: TGTGCCAGCAGTGCAAAAGCGGGGGGCAGGTGGGAGACCCAGTACTTC.

The chain carries TRBV5-1 and TRBJ2-2; D is uncertain. Trimming pared 3 bases from V and 5 bases from J, leaving 11 bases between. Germline V CDR1 and CDR2: SGHRS, YFSETQ. The CDR3 has 14 amino acids. The CDR3: CASSSLIMTGELFF. The CDR3 nucleotides are TGCGCCAGCAGCTCTTTGATTATGACCGGGGAGCTGTTTTTT.